The sample holds a few counts of the clone carrying this T cell receptor (beta chain). Its antigen remains unidentified. TCRdb used MiXCR to reprocess the RT-PCR reads, holding one entry per CDR3 protein. In the table there are around 520,000 distinct CDR3 sequences, roughly 10% of which are singletons. Trimming removed 0 bases from V and 1 base from J, with 7 bases in between. From germline, CDR1 is SGDLS and CDR2 YYNGEE. The CDR3 sequence is 15 residues long. This sample is part of a study of response to subunit inactivated influenza vaccine. Study-wide results and caveats: The authors proposed limited new T cell recruitment per seasonal influenza vaccination.

The sequencing used PBMCs from blood, collected on the day of vaccination. This receptor was obtained from a middle-aged man who received an inactivated influenza vaccine. The genes are TRBV9 and TRBJ2-2; D gene uncertain. The chain's CDR3 is CASSVGGGNTGELFF. The CDR3 nucleotides are TGTGCCAGCAGCGTAGGAGGCGGGAACACCGGGGAGCTGTTTTTT.